This T cell receptor beta chain is from a study of cytomegalovirus exposure and HLA in healthy donors. Broader study findings: For TCR beta chains, V- and J-gene trimming was later linked to a missense DCLRE1C variant.

A multiplex PCR was run with 60 Vbeta primers and 13 Jbeta primers. The table came from immunoSEQ multiplex PCR; TCRdb's copy has only in-frame clones and leaves some out. The table shows about 150,000 clones, with about 70% occurring only once. This clone was recorded a few times. Its target is unknown. Per the germline V gene, CDR1 is MGHRA and CDR2 is YSYEKL. V dropped 2 bases and J dropped 5 bases, with 14 bases sitting between them. This CDR3 spans 15 amino acids. Input material: PBMCs. The V gene is TRBV4-1, the J gene TRBJ2-3, with D maybe TRBD1 (6 bases). The receptor comes from a man younger than 35 in good health and CMV-seronegative. The CDR3 is CASSQTPGVGDTQYF. The CDR3, as DNA: TGCGCCAGCAGCCAAACGCCAGGGGTTGGAGATACGCAGTATTTT.